The clone carrying this T cell receptor beta chain was recorded at least ten times. The target antigen is unknown. The data were taken from a study of T cells in Graves' hyperthyroidism and ophthalmopathy. Study-level results: Ophthalmopathy was model-predicted a median approximately 6.4 months pre-onset. Most thyroid clonotypes that were expanded above 0.001 also turned up in blood.

Lactation, pregnancy, other autoimmune disease or uncontrolled infection excluded patients. Each diagnosis drew on symptoms, thyroxine, TRAb, thyroid ultrasound and orbital computed tomography findings. Amplification of TCR beta CDR3 regions was performed using RNA transcripts as template. Researchers ran a first-round RT-PCR on the TCR CDR3 using the HTBI primer set. TCRdb re-derived calls from the multiplex PCR reads in MiXCR, one entry per CDR3 protein. Among about 600,000 distinct CDR3 sequences listed, 11% to 15% were seen once. In germline, CDR1 is SNHLY, CDR2 FYNNEI. Between the trimmed V and J ends, which lost 5 bases and 0 bases, there was a span of 8 bases. This CDR3 comprises 15 residues.

The chain recombines TRBV2 with TRBJ2-6; unclear D gene. The sequenced sample was blood. This sequence originates from a woman between 18 and 29 years old with Graves' ophthalmopathy. As DNA, the CDR3 is TGTGCCAGCAGTAACGTGGACTCTGGGGCCAACGTCCTGACTTTC. Its protein product is CASSNVDSGANVLTF.